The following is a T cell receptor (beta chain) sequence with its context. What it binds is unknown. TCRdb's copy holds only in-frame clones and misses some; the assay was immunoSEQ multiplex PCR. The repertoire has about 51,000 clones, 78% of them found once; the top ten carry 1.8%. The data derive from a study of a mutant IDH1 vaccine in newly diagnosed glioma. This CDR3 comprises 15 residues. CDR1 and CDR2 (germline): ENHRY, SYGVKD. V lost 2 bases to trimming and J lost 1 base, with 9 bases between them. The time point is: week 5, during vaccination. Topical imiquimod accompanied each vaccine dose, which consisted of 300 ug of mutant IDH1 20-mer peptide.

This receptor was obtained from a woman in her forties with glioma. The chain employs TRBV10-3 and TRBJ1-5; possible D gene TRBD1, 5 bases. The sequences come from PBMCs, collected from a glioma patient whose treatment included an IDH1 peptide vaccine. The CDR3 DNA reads TGTGCCATCAGTGAGGTTCGGGACAGCAATCAGCCCCAGCATTTT. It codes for CAISEVRDSNQPQHF.